This T cell receptor beta chain was captured in a study of blood T cell repertoires in COVID-19. Losses at the gene ends were 4 bases for V and 3 bases for J; bases not matched to a gene: 5. This CDR3 comprises 16 residues. Germline-derived CDR1 and CDR2 are MGHRA and YSYEKL. Under the authors' procedure: Amplification of reference gene primers provided the estimated nucleated cell counts. TCRdb's copy holds only in-frame clones and misses some; the assay was immunoSEQ multiplex PCR. V and J calls plus clone size are reproduced from that table; the DNA served to infer D and trimming. Of 200,000 to 250,000 clones detected, 80% appear once; the ten largest clones hold 7.2%.

Sample: peripheral blood. This sequence originates from a woman between 65 and 79 years old with acute or convalescent COVID-19. This chain uses TRBV4-1 with TRBJ2-1, with TRBD2 matching over 11 bases. Here the CDR3 DNA reads TGCGCCAGCAGCCGAAAGACTAGCGGGGACTACAATGAGCAGTTCTTC. Translating it yields CASSRKTSGDYNEQFF.